The 23 T cell receptor beta chains below all came from one sample that was sequenced in a study of T cell responses to AZD1222 COVID-19 vaccine. Using immunoSEQ multiplex PCR, the repertoire was profiled, and TCRdb retains in-frame clones only, with some absent. This sample has approximately 77,000 clones, with 92% found just once. The sequenced sample was peripheral blood, obtained 28 days after the second AZD1222 dose. Receptors were obtained from an adult who received the AZD1222 COVID-19 vaccine.

This chain connects TRBV18 to TRBJ1-4; 7 positions agree with TRBD1. This CDR3 contains 15 residues. Germline assignment: CDR1 KGHSH and CDR2 LQKENI. V lost 6 bases to trimming and J lost 4 bases; unmatched junction nucleotides: 8. CDR3 sequence reads: CASSLTGAGNEKLFF. CDR3 DNA: TGTGCCAGCTCCCTCACAGGGGCCGGTAATGAAAAACTGTTTTTT.

V usage is TRBV13 and J usage is TRBJ2-6; D is unresolved. The germline gives CDR1 PRHDT, CDR2 FYEKMQ (reference sequence). This CDR3 region has 15 residues. Trimming left V 3 bases short and J 0 bases short, with 6 bases between. The CDR3 region is CASSFGRSGANVLTF. The CDR3 DNA is TGTGCCAGCAGCTTCGGCCGCTCTGGGGCCAACGTCCTGACTTTC. Full variable domain (rest looked up from reference TRBV13 and TRBJ2-6): AAGVIQSPRHLIKEKRETATLKCYPIPRHDTVYWYQQGPGQDPQFLISFYEKMQSDKGSIPDRFSAQQFSDYHSELNMSSLELGDSALYFCASSFGRSGANVLTFGAGSRLTVL.

The chain couples TRBV12-5 to TRBJ1-3; 10 bases match TRBD1. The V segment lost 5 bases and the J segment 7 bases; nucleotides outside the gene matches: 5. Germline loops: CDR1 LGHNT, CDR2 FRNRAP. There are 14 residues in the CDR3. The CDR3 DNA reads as TGTGCTAGTGGTGCGTTGACAGGGGGCAACACCATATATTTT. Its translation: CASGALTGGNTIYF.

This clone was counted a single time. The V and J genes are TRBV6-5 and TRBJ1-2; 9 nucleotides match TRBD1. Germline V gene data show CDR1 as MNHEY and CDR2 as SVGAGI. With V trimmed by 8 bases and J by 4 bases, 5 bases remained unmatched. The CDR3 is 13 residues long. Here the CDR3 reads CASERTGVYGYTF. The CDR3 nucleotides are TGTGCCAGCGAAAGGACAGGGGTCTATGGCTACACCTTC.

The chain couples TRBV23-1 to TRBJ2-7; no firm D call. TRBV23-1 is an ORF, and what it does is uncertain. CDR3 length: 15 amino acids. Deletions cut 3 bases from V and 3 bases from J, with 15 bases between. The CDR3 bases are TGCGCCAGCAGTCATACCCAGACACCTTTCTACGAGCAGTACTTC. Translated, it gives CASSHTQTPFYEQYF.

CDR3 amino acids: CASSVSSSYNSPLHF. In DNA, the CDR3 is TGTGCCAGCAGTGTCAGTAGCTCCTATAATTCACCCCTCCACTTT. The chain links TRBV11-2 to TRBJ1-6; D gene unclear. Germline CDR1 and CDR2: SGHAT and FQNNGV. The CDR3 contains 15 residues. Trimming left V 6 bases short and J 0 bases short, with 9 bases between.

The J gene is TRBJ1-4, the V gene TRBV6-1; no clear D. The CDR3 covers 17 residues. V lost 0 bases to trimming and J lost 8 bases, with 19 bases between them. Germline lookup yields CDR1 MNHNS and CDR2 SASEGT. CDR3 nucleotide sequence: TGTGCCAGCAGTGAAGCGCTAACCTACGAAGGGAAAGAAAAACTGTTTTTT. It translates to CASSEALTYEGKEKLFF.

The rearrangement joins TRBV5-4 to TRBJ2-3; 11 bases map to TRBD1. With V trimmed by 4 bases and J by 4 bases, 8 bases remained unmatched. The germline CDR1 and CDR2 sequences are SGHNT and YYREEE (reference sequence). There are 16 residues in the CDR3. The CDR3 sequence is CASSVGDRGIPDTQYF. CDR3 nucleotides: TGTGCCAGCAGCGTGGGGGACAGGGGGATTCCAGATACGCAGTATTTT.

The count of this clone is one. J is TRBJ1-1 and V is TRBV5-1; D unresolved. This CDR3 has 14 amino acids. The V end was cut by 5 bases, the J end by 0 bases, with 11 bases between. Germline V gene sequence: CDR1 SGHRS, CDR2 YFSETQ. CDR3 sequence reads: CASSPSGVNTEAFF. CDR3 coding DNA: TGCGCCAGCAGTCCCAGCGGGGTGAACACTGAAGCTTTCTTT. The complete variable domain, with remaining parts taken from reference TRBV5-1 and TRBJ1-1, reads KAGVTQTPRYLIKTRGQQVTLSCSPISGHRSVSWYQQTPGQGLQFLFEYFSETQRNKGNFPGRFSGRQFSNSRSEMNVSTLELGDSALYLCASSPSGVNTEAFFGQGTRLTVV.

This chain joins TRBV5-1 and TRBJ2-1; D call uncertain. The germline gives CDR1 SGHRS, CDR2 YFSETQ. The CDR3 runs to 11 residues. Between the trimmed V and J ends, which lost 0 bases and 8 bases, there was a span of 3 bases. The CDR3 sequence is CASSLADEQFF. CDR3 bases: TGCGCCAGCAGCTTGGCGGATGAGCAGTTCTTC.

The genes are TRBV7-9 and TRBJ1-4, with D tentatively TRBD1 (5 bases). Trimming shortened V by 6 bases and J by 10 bases, and 15 bases separated the two germline ends. CDR1 is SEHNR, CDR2 FQNEAQ, per germline (reference sequence). The CDR3 has 13 amino acids. The CDR3 reads CASSPRERGKLFF. The CDR3 DNA follows: TGTGCCAGCAGTCCCAGGGAAAGGGGAAAACTGTTTTTT.

The genes are TRBV27 and TRBJ1-2; D is unclear. Germline V gives CDR1 MNHEY, CDR2 SMNVEV (reference sequence). With 0 bases removed from V and 7 bases from J, the gap between germline ends came to 9 bases. CDR3 length: 13 residues. CDR3 coding DNA: TGTGCCAGCAGTTTATCCGGTATAGGTGGCTACACCTTC. Amino acid sequence: CASSLSGIGGYTF.

The chain carries TRBV6-5 and TRBJ1-4, with 12 bases identical to TRBD1. The CDR3 consists of 15 residues. The germline V gene encodes CDR1 MNHEY and CDR2 SVGAGI. V was clipped by 1 base and J by 10 bases; unmatched bases: 4. The CDR3 DNA reads as TGTGCCAGCAGTTACTGGGGACAGGGGGCGGTAAAACTGTTTTTT. It specifies CASSYWGQGAVKLFF.

The rearrangement links TRBV25-1 to TRBJ1-3; 9 nucleotides line up with TRBD1. In germline, CDR1 is MGHDK, CDR2 SYGVNS. V lost 2 bases and J lost 2; bases outside the gene matches: 4. The CDR3 has 16 residues. DNA of the CDR3: TGTGCCAGCAGTGAAGCGGGGGACAGGGCTGGAAACACCATATATTTT. It codes for CASSEAGDRAGNTIYF.

The count of this clone is one. V and J are TRBV29-1 and TRBJ1-2, with TRBD1 as a possible D gene (5 bases). Germline V gene data show CDR1 as SQVTM and CDR2 as ANQGSEA. V gave up 3 bases and J gave up 3 bases, with 11 bases separating them. The CDR3 is 13 residues long. CDR3 nucleotides: TGCAGCGTTGATCCCGGGGACGACTATGGCTACACCTTC. Translating it yields CSVDPGDDYGYTF.

This chain joins TRBV27 and TRBJ1-1; D perhaps matches TRBD1 (6 bases). The CDR3 consists of 13 residues. Germline V gene data show CDR1 as MNHEY and CDR2 as SMNVEV (reference sequence). V was trimmed by 8 bases and J by 6 bases, leaving 16 bases between them. Written as DNA, the CDR3 is TGTGCCAGCGGAACGTGGGGGGGCTCTGAAGCTTTCTTT. This encodes CASGTWGGSEAFF.

The rearrangement joins TRBV6-2 or TRBV6-3 to TRBJ1-6; 7 nucleotides agree with TRBD1. Germline V CDR1 and CDR2: MNHEY, SVGEGT. With V trimmed by 5 bases and J by 6 bases, 13 bases remained unmatched. The CDR3 consists of 17 residues. As DNA, the CDR3 is TGTGCCAGCAGTCTCCGCCTCCAGGGACAGATTAATTCACCCCTCCACTTT. It yields the protein CASSLRLQGQINSPLHF.

CDR3 sequence reads: CASTPTGATYEQYF. CDR3 bases: TGTGCCAGTACCCCGACAGGGGCGACCTACGAGCAGTACTTC. V gene TRBV19 combines with J gene TRBJ2-7; 8 bases line up with TRBD1. Germline V gene sequence: CDR1 LNHDA, CDR2 SQIVND (reference sequence). The V and J ends lost 7 bases and 2 bases, in that order; junction bases with no gene match: 7. The CDR3 spans 14 residues.

This clone was picked up one time. V gene TRBV5-1 combines with J gene TRBJ1-3; the D gene is possibly TRBD1 (6 bases). In germline, CDR1 is SGHRS, CDR2 YFSETQ. The CDR3 loop spans 13 amino acids. The germline V and J ends were trimmed by 2 bases and 6 bases, with 9 bases remaining between them. The CDR3: CASSFEGVNTIYF. The CDR3, as DNA: TGCGCCAGCAGCTTCGAGGGGGTAAACACCATATATTTT.

V is TRBV19 and J is TRBJ2-3, with 12 bases matching TRBD2. V shed 5 bases and J 6 bases; nucleotides not matched to a gene: 15. The germline V gene encodes CDR1 LNHDA and CDR2 SQIVND (reference sequence). The CDR3 consists of 18 residues. The CDR3 is CASSPVELAGGSGDTQYF. CDR3 in DNA: TGTGCCAGTAGTCCCGTGGAACTAGCGGGAGGTAGCGGGGATACGCAGTATTTT.

This sequence joins TRBV2 and TRBJ1-3; D is ambiguous. V lost 8 bases to trimming and J lost 0 bases, with 8 bases between them. CDR1 is SNHLY, CDR2 FYNNEI, per germline. The CDR3 is 13 amino acids. CDR3 amino acids: CASRADSGNTIYF. The CDR3 nucleotides are TGTGCCAGCCGGGCCGACTCTGGAAACACCATATATTTT.

The CDR3 reads CASSQDGQQGGYTF. CDR3 coding DNA: TGCGCCAGCAGCCAAGACGGACAGCAGGGGGGCTACACCTTC. This chain uses TRBV4-1 with TRBJ1-2, with D perhaps TRBD1 (6 bases). This CDR3 comprises 14 residues. CDR1 and CDR2 (germline): MGHRA, YSYEKL. V lost 0 bases, J lost 8 bases, and 13 bases lay in between.

This chain uses TRBV19 with TRBJ2-1; 10 nucleotides line up with TRBD2. With 4 bases clipped from V and 7 bases from J, the junction kept 7 bases outside the gene matches. The CDR3 covers 15 residues. Germline lookup yields CDR1 LNHDA and CDR2 SQIVND (reference sequence). CDR3 nucleotides: TGTGCCAGTAGTACCACTAGCGGGATGATTAATGAGCAGTTCTTC. It encodes CASSTTSGMINEQFF.